One and the same sample provided the 2 T cell receptor beta chains below, sequenced in a study of blood T cell repertoires in COVID-19. Method: immunoSEQ multiplex PCR; TCRdb's copy keeps in-frame clones and lacks some. Of 200,000 to 250,000 clones listed, about 83% were seen once; the top ten hold more than 2%. The sample was PBMCs or T cells enriched from blood (not recorded which). These receptor sequences come from a woman aged 50 to 65 who had recovered from COVID-19.

This clone was counted a few times. The chain uses TRBV5-1 and TRBJ1-2; D possibly corresponds to TRBD1 (6 bases). Germline loops: CDR1 SGHRS, CDR2 YFSETQ. The CDR3 runs 13 residues. V lost 5 bases to trimming and J lost 7 bases, with 15 bases between them. CDR3 sequence: CASSQPTGTGYTF. The CDR3 DNA reads as TGCGCCAGCAGTCAACCTACAGGGACTGGCTACACCTTC.

The CDR3, as DNA: TGTGCCAGCAGCGTCCGGGATCCCTACGAGCAGTACTTC. It is translated as CASSVRDPYEQYF. The chain joins TRBV3-1 (or the pseudogene TRBV3-2) to TRBJ2-7; tentative D call: TRBD2 (5 bases). This CDR3 spans 13 amino acids. Germline values: CDR1 LGHDT, CDR2 YNNKEL (reference sequence). With 5 bases removed from V and 2 bases from J, the gap between germline ends came to 10 bases.